The clone carrying this T cell receptor (beta chain) was counted a few times. Its antigen is as yet unknown. TCR beta libraries were made by quantitative 5'-RACE with molecular barcodes. TCRdb called the 5' RACE reads again in MiXCR, with one record for every CDR3 protein. The sample lists some 270,000 distinct CDR3 sequences, 18% occurring once. V was cut by 7 bases and J by 1 base, with 14 bases left in between. This CDR3 region has 15 residues. This entry belongs to a study of CD8 T cells in ankylosing spondylitis. Whole-study findings and limits: The study looked at matched synovial fluid samples from ankylosing spondylitis patients. Disease-linked clones were reported to be significantly enriched there. In peripheral blood, disease-linked CD8+ clones occurred at relatively low frequencies.

Material for sequencing was blood, either unsorted or a sorted T cell fraction (not recorded which). This TCR derives from a male donor with ankylosing spondylitis or in good health (not recorded which). This chain connects TRBV12-3 or TRBV12-4 to TRBJ2-1, with D hard to call. The CDR3 sequence is CASIPSTLSYNEQFF. Written as DNA, the CDR3 is TGTGCCAGCATCCCCTCGACATTATCCTACAATGAGCAGTTCTTC.